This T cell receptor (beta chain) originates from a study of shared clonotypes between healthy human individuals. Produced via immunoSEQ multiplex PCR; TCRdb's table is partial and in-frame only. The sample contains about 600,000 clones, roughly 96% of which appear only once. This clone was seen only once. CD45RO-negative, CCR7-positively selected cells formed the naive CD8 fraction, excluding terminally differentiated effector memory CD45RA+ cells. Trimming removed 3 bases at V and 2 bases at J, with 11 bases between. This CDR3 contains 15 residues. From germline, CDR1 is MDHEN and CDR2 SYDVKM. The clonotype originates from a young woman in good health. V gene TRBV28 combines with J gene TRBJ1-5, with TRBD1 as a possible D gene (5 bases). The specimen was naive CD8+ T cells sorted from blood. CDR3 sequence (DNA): TGTGCCAGCAGTTTCGCGGGGGTTGGCAATCAGCCCCAGCATTTT. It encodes CASSFAGVGNQPQHF.